The table lists the clone carrying this TCR beta chain with a count of one. Authors' analysis steps: Amplification of reference gene primers was used by the study to estimate nucleated cell counts. TCRdb's table, derived via immunoSEQ multiplex PCR, lists solely in-frame clones and lacks some. V, J and clone size were drawn from that table, and D and trimming were deduced from the DNA. Among just over 95,000 clones listed, about 80% were seen once. This sample was taken from a study of blood T cell repertoires in COVID-19. The receptor comes from a man in his sixties with acute or convalescent COVID-19. The sequenced sample was peripheral blood.

This CDR3 reads CASSLRLVGRGEDTQYF. The CDR3 DNA reads as TGTGCCAGCAGTTTACGGTTAGTAGGGCGGGGCGAAGATACGCAGTATTTT. This sequence joins TRBV27 and TRBJ2-3; tentative D call: TRBD2 (6 bases). The CDR3 sequence is 17 residues long. V dropped 2 bases and J dropped 5 bases, with 20 bases sitting between them. From germline, CDR1 is MNHEY and CDR2 SMNVEV (reference sequence).